Listed below are T cell receptor beta chains from one sample, sequenced in a study of regulatory T cells in long-lasting Graves disease. TCRdb used MiXCR to reprocess the multiplex PCR reads, holding one entry per CDR3 protein. There are about 660,000 distinct CDR3 sequences in the sample; about 32% occur only once, and about 42% lies in the top ten. The specimen was peripheral blood mononuclear cells (PBMCs), collected when the disease was refractory, from a patient treated with antithyroid drugs. The receptors stem from a female donor with Graves disease. The CDR3 runs from the conserved cysteine through the conserved F or W. The order of the fields is D gene, J gene, clone size, V gene, CDR3 DNA, CDR3 protein. The D gene is left open where the match is weak. Not every row has a clone size; where given, it reads once, few, many or a size class.

d_call: NA
j_call: TRBJ1-4
clone_size: NA
v_call: TRBV6-4
cdr3_nt: TGTGCCAGCAGTTACGGGACATTAAGTGAAAAACTGTTTTTT
cdr3_aa: CASSYGTLSEKLFF

d_call: TRBD1
j_call: TRBJ1-6
clone_size: NA
v_call: TRBV14
cdr3_nt: TGTGCCAGCAGCCTGAAGGGGGCAGGGGGCAATTCACCCCTCCACTTT
cdr3_aa: CASSLKGAGGNSPLHF

d_call: TRBD2
j_call: TRBJ2-3
clone_size: few
v_call: TRBV12-3/TRBV12-4
cdr3_nt: TGTGCCAGCAGTCTCCTAGCGGGAGCTCACTCGACTTTCACAGATACGCAGTATTTT
cdr3_aa: CASSLLAGAHSTFTDTQYF

d_call: TRBD1
j_call: TRBJ1-2
clone_size: few
v_call: TRBV11-2
cdr3_nt: TGTGCCAGCAGCTTCGGCCTTACAGGGGACTATGGCTACACCTTC
cdr3_aa: CASSFGLTGDYGYTF

d_call: NA
j_call: TRBJ2-5
clone_size: NA
v_call: TRBV9
cdr3_nt: TGTGCCAGCAGCCCACCGGAGGTTACCCGCGAGACCCAGTACTTC
cdr3_aa: CASSPPEVTRETQYF

d_call: NA
j_call: TRBJ1-5
clone_size: many
v_call: TRBV15
cdr3_nt: TGTGCCACCAGCAGAGATCTCTCGGTACAGGGAGGCAATCAGCCCCAGCATTTT
cdr3_aa: CATSRDLSVQGGNQPQHF

d_call: NA
j_call: TRBJ1-1
clone_size: NA
v_call: TRBV11-1
cdr3_nt: TGTGCCAGCAGCAAAACAGGAGAGAACACTGAAGCTTTCTTT
cdr3_aa: CASSKTGENTEAFF

d_call: NA
j_call: TRBJ2-7
clone_size: NA
v_call: TRBV11-2
cdr3_nt: TGTGCCAGCAGTGGAGGGGGTAGCCCCAGCTCCTACGAGCAGTACTTC
cdr3_aa: CASSGGGSPSSYEQYF

d_call: NA
j_call: TRBJ1-5
clone_size: NA
v_call: TRBV4-1
cdr3_nt: TGCGCCAGCAGCCAAGATTCACAGGGTTTAGCCCAGCATTTT
cdr3_aa: CASSQDSQGLAQHF

d_call: NA
j_call: TRBJ1-1
clone_size: many
v_call: TRBV2
cdr3_nt: TGTGCCAGCAGAATCAGTCTAGACATCATGAACACTGAAGCTTTCTTT
cdr3_aa: CASRISLDIMNTEAFF

d_call: TRBD1
j_call: TRBJ2-7
clone_size: NA
v_call: TRBV30
cdr3_nt: TGTGCCTGGAGCCACGGACAGGTAGTCTACGAGCAGTACTTC
cdr3_aa: CAWSHGQVVYEQYF

d_call: NA
j_call: TRBJ2-2
clone_size: NA
v_call: TRBV30
cdr3_nt: TGTGCCTGGAGTTTCACTGGCTCACAGGCCGGGGAGCTGTTTTTT
cdr3_aa: CAWSFTGSQAGELFF

d_call: NA
j_call: TRBJ1-1
clone_size: many
v_call: TRBV7-3
cdr3_nt: TGTGCCAGCGCATCACCGGTACCAGGTGAGAACACTGAAGCTTTCTTT
cdr3_aa: CASASPVPGENTEAFF

d_call: TRBD1
j_call: TRBJ1-2
clone_size: NA
v_call: TRBV30
cdr3_nt: TGTGCCTGGAGTGTTGTGGGACAGGGTTACTATGGCTACACCTTC
cdr3_aa: CAWSVVGQGYYGYTF

d_call: TRBD2
j_call: TRBJ2-5
clone_size: many
v_call: TRBV12-3/TRBV12-4
cdr3_nt: TGTGCCAGCAGAAGGACTAGCGGGAGGTTGGTGGAGACCCAGTACTTC
cdr3_aa: CASRRTSGRLVETQYF

d_call: TRBD1
j_call: TRBJ1-5
clone_size: few
v_call: TRBV27
cdr3_nt: TGTGCCAGCAGCGCCCTCGGGGACAGGGGCCCCGGCAGCAATCAGCCCCAGCATTTT
cdr3_aa: CASSALGDRGPGSNQPQHF

d_call: NA
j_call: TRBJ1-1
clone_size: NA
v_call: TRBV9
cdr3_nt: TGTGCCAGCGCCTTGAGGGACACTGAAGCTTTCTTT
cdr3_aa: CASALRDTEAFF

d_call: NA
j_call: TRBJ2-7
clone_size: few
v_call: TRBV11-2
cdr3_nt: TGTGCCACCGGACGTTCAGAAAACTACGAGCAGTACTTC
cdr3_aa: CATGRSENYEQYF

d_call: TRBD1
j_call: TRBJ1-5
clone_size: NA
v_call: TRBV20-1
cdr3_nt: TGCAGTGCGCCACAGGGGTATGGCAATCAGCCCCAGCATTTT
cdr3_aa: CSAPQGYGNQPQHF

d_call: NA
j_call: TRBJ2-6
clone_size: NA
v_call: TRBV28
cdr3_nt: TGTGCCAGCAGTTTCATCTGGGACATCCACTCTGGGGCCAACGTCCTGACTTTC
cdr3_aa: CASSFIWDIHSGANVLTF

d_call: TRBD1
j_call: TRBJ1-4
clone_size: NA
v_call: TRBV7-9
cdr3_nt: TGTGCCAGCAGCTTCGCGACAGGGAATGAAAAACTGTTTTTT
cdr3_aa: CASSFATGNEKLFF

d_call: NA
j_call: TRBJ2-2
clone_size: many
v_call: TRBV28
cdr3_nt: TGTGCCAGCAGTTTTTTTGCAGGCCCGTGGGACACCGGGGAGCTGTTTTTT
cdr3_aa: CASSFFAGPWDTGELFF

d_call: NA
j_call: TRBJ1-6
clone_size: once
v_call: TRBV6-1
cdr3_nt: TGTGCCAGCAGTGCTGTGCGGAATTCACCCCTCCACTTT
cdr3_aa: CASSAVRNSPLHF

d_call: NA
j_call: TRBJ1-2
clone_size: NA
v_call: TRBV29-1
cdr3_nt: TGCAGCGTGTCCCGGGGGGAGAATGGCTACACCTTC
cdr3_aa: CSVSRGENGYTF

d_call: NA
j_call: TRBJ1-3
clone_size: NA
v_call: TRBV28
cdr3_nt: TGTGCCAGCAGCTCACCCGGGAGGTTCGCTGGAAACACCATATATTTT
cdr3_aa: CASSSPGRFAGNTIYF

d_call: NA
j_call: TRBJ1-1
clone_size: NA
v_call: TRBV29-1
cdr3_nt: TGCAGCGTTGTTGACGGGGGAGCTTTCTTT
cdr3_aa: CSVVDGGAFF

d_call: TRBD2
j_call: TRBJ2-1
clone_size: few
v_call: TRBV12-3/TRBV12-4
cdr3_nt: TGTGCCAGCAGTAGGACTAGCGGGAGCCACAATGAGCAGTTCTTC
cdr3_aa: CASSRTSGSHNEQFF

d_call: TRBD2
j_call: TRBJ2-7
clone_size: NA
v_call: TRBV20-1
cdr3_nt: TGCAGTGCCGAAGGTGGCGGGAGAAGTTACGAGCAGTACTTC
cdr3_aa: CSAEGGGRSYEQYF

d_call: NA
j_call: TRBJ2-5
clone_size: NA
v_call: TRBV5-1
cdr3_nt: TGCGCCAGCAGCTTGGAGGGAACAGGGCCAGAGACCCAGTACTTC
cdr3_aa: CASSLEGTGPETQYF

d_call: NA
j_call: TRBJ2-7
clone_size: few
v_call: TRBV9
cdr3_nt: TGTGCCAGCAGCCCCTCTGCAGACGACTACGAGCAGTACTTC
cdr3_aa: CASSPSADDYEQYF

d_call: TRBD2
j_call: TRBJ2-7
clone_size: NA
v_call: TRBV7-9
cdr3_nt: TGTGCCAGCAGCTTATACAGCGGGAGGGCCCCCGAGCAGTACTTC
cdr3_aa: CASSLYSGRAPEQYF

d_call: NA
j_call: TRBJ1-1
clone_size: NA
v_call: TRBV27
cdr3_nt: TGTGCCAGCAGTTTAGGGGACTTCAACGCTTTCTTT
cdr3_aa: CASSLGDFNAFF

d_call: NA
j_call: TRBJ1-4
clone_size: NA
v_call: TRBV6-1
cdr3_nt: TGTGCCAGCAGTGGCGGCGGACAGCGAAATGAAAAACTGTTTTTT
cdr3_aa: CASSGGGQRNEKLFF

d_call: NA
j_call: TRBJ1-5
clone_size: NA
v_call: TRBV3-1
cdr3_nt: TGTGCCAGCAGCCAAGCGGCAGGGGTTTCGGACAATCAGCCCCAGCATTTT
cdr3_aa: CASSQAAGVSDNQPQHF

d_call: NA
j_call: TRBJ1-6
clone_size: NA
v_call: TRBV2
cdr3_nt: TGTGCCAGCAGGGCGAATAATTCACCCCTCCACTTT
cdr3_aa: CASRANNSPLHF

d_call: NA
j_call: TRBJ2-1
clone_size: NA
v_call: TRBV5-1
cdr3_nt: TGCGCCAGCAGCTTGGGTAGCGCCTCCTACAATGAGCAGTTCTTC
cdr3_aa: CASSLGSASYNEQFF

d_call: NA
j_call: TRBJ1-3
clone_size: NA
v_call: TRBV4-1
cdr3_nt: TGCGCCAGCAGCCCACAGGAACTCTCTGGAAGCACCATATATTTT
cdr3_aa: CASSPQELSGSTIYF

d_call: NA
j_call: TRBJ1-6
clone_size: NA
v_call: TRBV7-2
cdr3_nt: TGTGCCAGCAGCTTAAGCAGGGTCAGAGCCTATAATTCACCCCTCCACTTT
cdr3_aa: CASSLSRVRAYNSPLHF

d_call: NA
j_call: TRBJ1-1
clone_size: NA
v_call: TRBV19
cdr3_nt: TGTGCCAGTAGTAGGCCAGGGGTTACGAACACTGAAGCTTTCTTT
cdr3_aa: CASSRPGVTNTEAFF

d_call: TRBD1
j_call: TRBJ2-7
clone_size: many
v_call: TRBV10-3
cdr3_nt: TGTGCCATCAGGATAACCGGGACAGACGAGCAGTACTTC
cdr3_aa: CAIRITGTDEQYF

d_call: NA
j_call: TRBJ1-1
clone_size: NA
v_call: TRBV7-3
cdr3_nt: TGTGCCAGCTGCTTCCTTGTCGGGGCGTCTGAAGCTTTCTTT
cdr3_aa: CASCFLVGASEAFF

d_call: TRBD1
j_call: TRBJ1-2
clone_size: many
v_call: TRBV20-1
cdr3_nt: TGCAGTGCGACGGGACAGGGGGCCGGGGGCTACACCTTC
cdr3_aa: CSATGQGAGGYTF

d_call: NA
j_call: TRBJ2-5
clone_size: NA
v_call: TRBV7-3
cdr3_nt: TGTGCCAGCAGCACTTCGGGACTCTTGTCCCAAGAGACCCAGTACTTC
cdr3_aa: CASSTSGLLSQETQYF

d_call: TRBD2
j_call: TRBJ2-1
clone_size: NA
v_call: TRBV3-1
cdr3_nt: TGTGCCAGCAGGCCGGGACTAGCGGACAATGAGCAGTTCTTC
cdr3_aa: CASRPGLADNEQFF

d_call: NA
j_call: TRBJ1-2
clone_size: NA
v_call: TRBV10-3
cdr3_nt: TGTGCCTCTACCGGCAGCTCCGTAATGGGCTACACCTTC
cdr3_aa: CASTGSSVMGYTF

d_call: NA
j_call: TRBJ1-4
clone_size: few
v_call: TRBV19
cdr3_nt: TGTGCCAGTATGGACAGTGGGGAAAAACTGTTTTTT
cdr3_aa: CASMDSGEKLFF

d_call: TRBD1
j_call: TRBJ2-2
clone_size: NA
v_call: TRBV11-2
cdr3_nt: TGTGCCAGCAGACAAACCAGGGGGAGCACCGGGGAGCTGTTTTTT
cdr3_aa: CASRQTRGSTGELFF

d_call: NA
j_call: TRBJ2-7
clone_size: NA
v_call: TRBV11-3
cdr3_nt: TGTGCCAGCGACGCGCCGGGACACCCGTGCTTC
cdr3_aa: CASDAPGHPCF

d_call: NA
j_call: TRBJ2-5
clone_size: NA
v_call: TRBV18
cdr3_nt: TGTGCCAGCTCCCCCGATAGGTACCAAGAGACCCAGTACTTC
cdr3_aa: CASSPDRYQETQYF